The source of this TCR beta chain is a study of shared clonotypes between healthy human individuals. None of the donors, who were healthy HIV-negative adults, had recently had acute infections or vaccinations. All the donors were Caucasian adults who lived in Nashville, Tennessee. Approximately 100 million PBMCs served as the genomic DNA source for unsorted samples. Amplification in unsorted PBMC replicate PCRs started from roughly 330 ng DNA, which equals tens of thousands of T cell genomes. Data came from immunoSEQ multiplex PCR; TCRdb stores just in-frame clones and leaves some out. The repertoire has roughly 500,000 clones, around 85% of them found once; the top ten carry about 13%. Sequenced input: PBMCs. The sequence was collected from a woman aged 40 to 50 in good health. Some clones in this sample may be carry-over from other donors' samples.

CDR3 protein: CASRSRDEHKYEQFF. CDR3 nucleotide sequence: TGTGCCAGCAGAAGCCGGGACGAACACAAGTATGAGCAGTTCTTC. J is TRBJ2-1 and V is TRBV6-5; D possibly uses TRBD1 or TRBD2 (5 bases each). The V end was cut by 6 bases, the J end by 8 bases, with 20 bases between. Germline CDR1 is MNHEY and CDR2 is SVGAGI. The CDR3 spans 15 residues.